This TCR beta chain was recorded in a study of control samples from healthy donors and cancer patients. Sequencing was performed with immunoSEQ multiplex PCR; in TCRdb, only in-frame clones are kept and a portion is missing. The sample has some 57,000 clones, approximately 96% seen once. The CDR3 sequence is 15 residues long. V was cut by 4 bases and J by 8 bases, with 19 bases left in between. CDR1 SGDLS and CDR2 YYNGEE come from the germline V gene. This clonotype was obtained from a woman aged 25 to 39 in good health. The chain has TRBV9 and TRBJ2-1; D might be TRBD1 (5 bases). Material: blood. CDR3 protein: CASSPNYEGVHEQFF. As DNA, the CDR3 is TGTGCCAGCAGCCCCAATTATGAAGGGGTCCATGAGCAGTTCTTC.